Sequencing of this T cell receptor (beta chain) was carried out in a study of early stage breast cancer tumors. Study details: Each sample averaged around 10-fold read coverage. Notes on the study in general: Tumors had about 2.4-fold higher T cell density and higher clonality than adjacent normal breast tissue. Commonly generated sequences made up most enriched TCRB sequences shared between patients.

Comment on this clone: What it binds is not known.

Only in-frame clones appear in the TCRdb table, and some are missing; sequencing was by immunoSEQ multiplex PCR. Of 30,000 to 40,000 clones in the sample, 74% are singletons; the top ten hold 6.8%. This clonotype was sampled from a person aged 55 to 75 with breast cancer. Sequenced: blood.

CDR3 sequence: CASRYIIRQSLSENYGYTF. Written as DNA, the CDR3 is TGTGCCAGCAGATATATTATAAGACAGAGCCTCAGCGAGAACTATGGCTACACCTTC. The V call is TRBV2, the J call TRBJ1-2; maybe TRBD1 (5 bases). This CDR3 is 19 amino acids long. Germline-derived CDR1 and CDR2 are SNHLY and FYNNEI. The V gene lost 6 bases and the J gene lost 2 bases, with 28 bases spanning the gap.